There are many counts of the clone carrying this T cell receptor beta chain. TCRdb recomputed calls from the 5' RACE reads with MiXCR, one row per CDR3 protein. Of around 52,000 distinct CDR3 sequences in the sample, over 10% are singletons; the top ten hold roughly 3.1%. The CDR3 runs 14 residues. CDR1 is SQVTM, CDR2 ANQGSEA, per germline. V was cut by 4 bases and J by 0 bases, with 10 bases left in between. This sample is drawn from a study of early T cells in non-severe SARS-CoV-2 infection. The chain links TRBV29-1 to TRBJ2-4; D unresolved. Sequences were obtained from whole blood. The receptor's source is an adult who was a healthcare worker with PCR-confirmed SARS-CoV-2 infection or an uninfected control (not recorded which). The chain's CDR3 is CSVVGSVAKNIQYF. CDR3 nucleotides: TGCAGCGTTGTGGGCTCTGTAGCCAAAAACATTCAGTACTTC.